This T cell receptor beta chain was recorded in a study of T cell repertoires in cytomegalovirus infection. About the research overall: Researchers turned to recently identified HLA-C-restricted CMV epitopes as well as well-studied HLA-B-restricted ones. Both CMV infection and a matching HLA type were indicated by public TCR beta signatures.

For this clonotype: The antigen is unknown.

TCRdb itself ran the reads through MiXCR, one entry per CDR3 protein. The table has more than 95,000 distinct CDR3 sequences, approximately 30% seen once. The CDR3 runs 15 residues. V was clipped by 7 bases and J by 5 bases, with 18 bases between them. Germline-derived CDR1 and CDR2 are MNHEY and SVGEGT. Study findings and constraints: CMV-specific TCR beta clonotypes restricted by HLA-C were the ones dominating the ex vivo response.

This specimen consisted of CD8+ T cells from cultured PBMCs, obtained from culture after CMV antigen stimulation. The TCR was taken from a human donor in good health (CMV status not recorded). Some clones in this sample may be carry-over from other donors' samples. V and J are TRBV6-2 or TRBV6-3 and TRBJ1-5; maybe TRBD1 (6 bases). The DNA for the CDR3 is TGTGCCAGCAATCCCGAGGGGGGCGTATATCAGCCCCAGCATTTT. Amino acids: CASNPEGGVYQPQHF.